The following is a T cell receptor beta chain sequence with its context. Its antigen is unidentified. The record originates from a study of identifying expanded T cells in peripheral blood. No infections or other immune events were documented during collection. Assay used: immunoSEQ multiplex PCR; TCRdb lists only in-frame clones, some missing. Of about 81,000 clones in the sample, around 83% were seen once. This CDR3 has 15 residues. After removal of 4 bases from V and 3 bases from J, the junction contained 9 bases not matched to a gene. CDR1 and CDR2 (germline): SGHKS, YYEKEE (reference sequence). The study's findings and limits: Differentially abundant clones: approximately 1.3 between replicates, 16.4 at two to three weeks, 19 to 20 at four. Clone count variance between approximately two-week samples rose with total template count.

The genes are TRBV5-5 and TRBJ2-7, with TRBD1 matching over 8 bases. The source is a person aged 18 to 69 in good health. Material for sequencing was blood. The CDR3 DNA reads TGTGCCAGCAGCCACATATGGACAGGGTTCTACGAGCAGTACTTC. This encodes CASSHIWTGFYEQYF.